A selection of T cell receptor beta chains follows, all from one sample in a study of early T cells in non-severe SARS-CoV-2 infection. TCRdb ran MiXCR on the 5' RACE reads and lists one entry per CDR3 protein. Here the sample spans some 91,000 distinct CDR3 sequences, 13% being singletons. What was sequenced was whole blood. Source of these receptors: an adult who was a healthcare worker with PCR-confirmed SARS-CoV-2 infection or an uninfected control (not recorded which). The conserved cysteine and the conserved F or W are not part of the CDR3 here. The order of the fields is J gene, V gene, CDR3 length, CDR3 protein.

j_call: TRBJ2-6; v_call: TRBV20-1; cdr3_length: 12; cdr3_aa: SARHTSGANVLT
j_call: TRBJ2-2; v_call: TRBV6-4; cdr3_length: 13; cdr3_aa: ASSDRGLDAGELF
j_call: TRBJ2-1; v_call: TRBV5-1; cdr3_length: 14; cdr3_aa: ASSLLTGGPLNEQF
j_call: TRBJ2-2; v_call: TRBV28; cdr3_length: 10; cdr3_aa: ASIRVPGELF
j_call: TRBJ1-6; v_call: TRBV6-5; cdr3_length: 15; cdr3_aa: ASSYSPGQGVGSPLH
j_call: TRBJ2-1; v_call: TRBV6-2/TRBV6-3; cdr3_length: 13; cdr3_aa: ASSYTAGGYNEQF
j_call: TRBJ1-6; v_call: TRBV5-5; cdr3_length: 14; cdr3_aa: ASSLQGRTLSSPLH
j_call: TRBJ2-5; v_call: TRBV5-4; cdr3_length: 14; cdr3_aa: ASSQGGSGGLETQY
j_call: TRBJ2-3; v_call: TRBV5-1; cdr3_length: 11; cdr3_aa: ASFDGSTDTQY
j_call: TRBJ2-3; v_call: TRBV15; cdr3_length: 11; cdr3_aa: ATGTGITDTQY
j_call: TRBJ2-7; v_call: TRBV28; cdr3_length: 12; cdr3_aa: ASKSGTGTYEQY
j_call: TRBJ1-1; v_call: TRBV28; cdr3_length: 11; cdr3_aa: ASSLNGWTEAF
j_call: TRBJ2-1; v_call: TRBV7-2; cdr3_length: 15; cdr3_aa: ASSLALSGGSSNEQF
j_call: TRBJ2-1; v_call: TRBV15; cdr3_length: 12; cdr3_aa: ATMTGVTYNEQF
j_call: TRBJ1-3; v_call: TRBV4-2; cdr3_length: 14; cdr3_aa: ASSQDVQSSGNTIY
j_call: TRBJ1-6; v_call: TRBV4-1; cdr3_length: 15; cdr3_aa: ASSQDGQGRRNSPLH
j_call: TRBJ2-5; v_call: TRBV7-6; cdr3_length: 14; cdr3_aa: ASSALTNPERETQY
j_call: TRBJ2-1; v_call: TRBV9; cdr3_length: 20; cdr3_aa: ASSVGPRGPGLWAGAGNEQF
j_call: TRBJ1-1; v_call: TRBV29-1; cdr3_length: 12; cdr3_aa: SVRTGRGNTEAF
j_call: TRBJ1-1; v_call: TRBV2; cdr3_length: 9; cdr3_aa: ASNLNTEAF
j_call: TRBJ2-7; v_call: TRBV15; cdr3_length: 12; cdr3_aa: ATSRGRTGYEQY
j_call: TRBJ1-3; v_call: TRBV11-2; cdr3_length: 10; cdr3_aa: ASSANRNTIY
j_call: TRBJ2-1; v_call: TRBV20-1; cdr3_length: 11; cdr3_aa: SVFTSSYNEQF